Described below is a single TCR beta chain sequence and its context. The CDR3 is 15 residues long. Germline loops: CDR1 LGHDT, CDR2 YNNKEL (reference sequence). Deletions cut 4 bases from V and 1 base from J, with 12 bases between. The entry originates in a study of blood T cell repertoires in COVID-19. The table came from immunoSEQ multiplex PCR; TCRdb's copy has only in-frame clones and leaves some out. Here the sample spans approximately 180,000 clones, approximately 90% being singletons. The material sequenced was peripheral blood. The clonotype originates from a human donor in a cohort sampled during active COVID-19. The chain links TRBV3-1 (or the pseudogene TRBV3-2) to TRBJ2-3; a weak D match, TRBD1 (5 bases). CDR3: CASSPTAWGTDTQYF. The CDR3 nucleotides read TGTGCCAGCAGCCCGACAGCCTGGGGCACAGATACGCAGTATTTT.